This TCR beta chain was recovered during a study of beta chain features in type 1 diabetes. Study overall: Patients shared similar age, gender and cell yields with healthy donors. Examined across all samples were roughly 110,000,000 sorted cells. Study observations and caveats: TCRB CDR3s from Type 1 diabetes patients were moderately but significantly shorter in all four CD4+ subsets.

This clone was counted once. Its antigen is unknown. Per the germline V gene, CDR1 is MGHDK and CDR2 is SYGVNS. Trimming left V 1 base short and J 0 bases short, with 12 bases between. The CDR3 consists of 16 residues. Every isolated RNA sample was fully reverse transcribed, so sequencing captured expressed TCRB transcripts. Sequencing of naive, central memory and regulatory T cell samples gave an average of about 3.9 million reads. This table comes from immunoSEQ multiplex PCR, and its TCRdb copy is limited to in-frame clones, with some not included. The sample consists of hundreds of thousands of clones, about 29% of them appearing once.

The sample taken for sequencing was naive CD4+ T cells from blood. The chain links TRBV25-1 to TRBJ1-1; TRBD1 might be the D (6 bases). The origin of this receptor is a man between 18 and 35 years old in good health. CDR3 in DNA: TGTGCCAGCAGTGAATCCGGGGGCCCCTTGAACACTGAAGCTTTCTTT. Protein sequence: CASSESGGPLNTEAFF.